This T cell receptor (beta chain) emerged from a study of CD8 T cells in Susac syndrome. Whole-study results and caveats: The relatively small number of individuals in the TCR sequencing and HLA analysis was acknowledged by the study.

cDNA came from roughly 0.47 to 1 ug RNA primed by random hexamers. With immunoSEQ multiplex PCR, TCR beta CDR3 was amplified across 54 Vbeta and 13 Jbeta. TCRdb re-called the immunoSEQ multiplex PCR reads with MiXCR, one entry per CDR3 protein. The sample gives approximately 270,000 distinct CDR3 sequences, 80% to 95% of which show up once; around 0.067% is in the top ten. A remark on this clonotype: What it recognizes is unknown.

The germline V gene has CDR1 SGDLS and CDR2 YYNGEE. The CDR3 contains 14 residues. V lost 3 bases to trimming and J lost 7 bases; unmatched junction nucleotides: 6. Sequencing of TCR beta drew on CD8+ and CD4+ T cells from blood. Negative magnetic isolation gave CD8+ and CD4+ cells; FACS enriched CD8+ TEMRA. Sequencing used CD4+ T cells from PBMCs. This TCR was recovered from a human donor with multiple sclerosis. This chain connects TRBV9 to TRBJ1-4; 7 bases match TRBD1. The DNA of the CDR3 is TGTGCCAGCAGCGAGGACAGGTGGAGTGAAAAACTGTTTTTT. This gives the protein CASSEDRWSEKLFF.